This T cell receptor (beta chain) was retrieved from a study of blood T cell repertoires in COVID-19. Study summary: Collection of acute and convalescent COVID-19 samples took place in the United States, Italy and Spain. Sources were T cells, B-cell-depleted T cells, or PBMCs; the material itself was cDNA or gDNA.

The CDR3 length is 15 residues. Germline loops: CDR1 MNHEY, CDR2 SVGAGI. Deletions cut 6 bases from V and 1 base from J, with 15 bases between. TCRdb keeps only in-frame clones here, not all; method: immunoSEQ multiplex PCR. The table lists some 70,000 clones, roughly four fifths of them singletons. What was sequenced was peripheral blood. This TCR was sampled from a woman between 65 and 79 years old with acute or convalescent COVID-19. The rearrangement links TRBV6-5 to TRBJ1-1; D remains unclear. The CDR3 protein is CASRNLQPPNTEAFF. The CDR3 DNA sequence: TGTGCCAGCAGAAACCTACAGCCTCCGAACACTGAAGCTTTCTTT.